These 27 T cell receptor beta chains originate from one sample sequenced in a study of OX40 agonist ivuxolimab in advanced cancers. Measured with immunoSEQ multiplex PCR; TCRdb has only the in-frame clones, and not every one. The repertoire includes 75,000 to 80,000 clones, roughly 91% of them detected once, and around 6.5% sits in the top ten. The source was CD4+ or CD8+ T cells sorted from blood, collected in a trial of the OX40 agonist ivuxolimab. The origin of the receptors is an adult with an advanced solid tumor such as melanoma, head and neck, liver or kidney cancer.

The chain links TRBV28 to TRBJ2-1, with a possible D match to TRBD1 (5 bases). The V end was cut by 6 bases, the J end by 7 bases, with 16 bases between. Germline V gene data show CDR1 as MDHEN and CDR2 as SYDVKM. This CDR3 contains 14 residues. The CDR3 sequence: CASRPPFGQNEQFF. CDR3 coding DNA: TGTGCCAGCAGACCCCCCTTTGGACAAAATGAGCAGTTCTTC.

The rearrangement uses TRBV21-1 and TRBJ1-2; the D call of TRBD1 is as the table states it, not checked on the DNA. TRBV21-1 is reported as a pseudogene. The length of the CDR3 is 17 residues. CDR3 amino acids: CASSITKGHPKNYGYTF. The CDR3 DNA reads as TGTGCCAGCAGCATCACCAAGGGGCATCCGAAGAACTATGGCTACACCTTC.

This chain connects TRBV28 to TRBJ2-7; the D gene is possibly TRBD1 (6 bases). V was clipped by 6 bases and J by 1 base, with 22 bases between them. Germline CDR1 is MDHEN and CDR2 is SYDVKM. CDR3 length: 17 amino acids. The CDR3 protein is CASRGSEGGPQSYEQYF. The CDR3 DNA follows: TGTGCCAGCAGGGGATCCGAAGGGGGACCCCAGTCCTACGAGCAGTACTTC.

This CDR3 reads CATSRGGASEAFF. As DNA, the CDR3 is TGTGCCACCAGCAGAGGGGGCGCATCTGAAGCTTTCTTT. The chain carries TRBV15 and TRBJ1-1, with D possibly TRBD1 on 5 matching bases. Germline V lookup: CDR1 LNHNV, CDR2 YYDKDF (reference sequence). This CDR3 contains 13 residues. Trimming stripped 1 base from V and 6 bases from J, with 9 bases between.

This clone has more than one count but fewer than ten. This chain uses TRBV28 with TRBJ1-2, with D hard to call. Germline V lookup: CDR1 MDHEN, CDR2 SYDVKM. The CDR3 is made up of 14 amino acids. V lost 7 bases to trimming and J lost 7 bases, with 19 bases between them. CDR3: CASNPGTAFGGYTF. CDR3 DNA: TGTGCCAGCAATCCCGGAACAGCCTTTGGTGGCTACACCTTC.

The chain is built from TRBV30 and TRBJ2-2; D may be TRBD1 (6 bases). Germline loops: CDR1 GTSNPN, CDR2 SVGIG (reference sequence). The length of the CDR3 is 14 residues. V lost 3 bases and J 1 base, leaving 9 bases between the germline ends. The CDR3, as DNA: TGTGCCTGGAGGACAGGTTGGAACACCGGGGAGCTGTTTTTT. Protein: CAWRTGWNTGELFF.

This clone has just one count. The chain recombines TRBV7-9 with TRBJ1-3; no reliable D call. CDR3 length: 18 amino acids. Trimming left V 1 base short and J 0 bases short, with 16 bases between. Germline V lookup: CDR1 SEHNR, CDR2 FQNEAQ (reference sequence). CDR3 sequence (DNA): TGTGCCAGCAGCTTAGTCTTCATGGCGGGAAGCTCTGGAAACACCATATATTTT. This translates into CASSLVFMAGSSGNTIYF.

This sequence joins TRBV7-7 and TRBJ2-5, with D hard to call. Trimming removed 1 base at V and 1 base at J, with 10 bases between. Per the germline V gene, CDR1 is SSHAT and CDR2 is FNYEAQ (reference sequence). CDR3 length: 15 amino acids. CDR3 in amino acids: CASSLEVGSQETQYF. CDR3 bases: TGTGCCAGCAGCTTAGAAGTGGGATCCCAAGAGACCCAGTACTTC.

This chain uses TRBV5-1 with TRBJ2-7; weak D call: TRBD1 (5 bases). Trimming stripped 1 base from V and 7 bases from J, with 18 bases between. The CDR3 is 15 residues long. The germline V gene has CDR1 SGHRS and CDR2 YFSETQ. CDR3 region: CASSLWAGKSREQYF. The DNA of the CDR3 is TGCGCCAGCAGCTTGTGGGCAGGGAAATCGAGGGAGCAGTACTTC.

V and J are TRBV28 and TRBJ2-7; D remains unclear. Looked up from germline, CDR1 is MDHEN and CDR2 is SYDVKM. The CDR3 contains 13 residues. Deletions cut 7 bases from V and 3 bases from J, with 13 bases between. The CDR3 DNA sequence: TGTGCCAGCATCTCAGGACGTAGCTACGAGCAGTACTTC. Protein sequence: CASISGRSYEQYF.

The chain combines TRBV27 with TRBJ1-6; 7 bases are a match to TRBD1. CDR3 length: 15 residues. The germline V gene encodes CDR1 MNHEY and CDR2 SMNVEV (reference sequence). Trimming cost V 2 bases and J 10 bases; bases outside gene matches: 8. The CDR3 DNA reads TGTGCCAGCAGTTTACAGGGGGTGACTGGCTCACCCCTCCACTTT. As protein: CASSLQGVTGSPLHF.

This chain connects TRBV28 to TRBJ1-6, with D perhaps matching TRBD1 (5 bases). CDR1 is MDHEN, CDR2 SYDVKM, per germline. V lost 6 bases and J lost 7, with 7 bases in between. The CDR3 has 12 residues. The CDR3 here is CASSGGNSPLHF. DNA of the CDR3: TGTGCCAGCAGCGGGGGAAATTCACCCCTCCACTTT.

The chain uses TRBV19 and TRBJ1-1; 8 nucleotides align to TRBD1. The V and J ends lost 8 bases and 6 bases, in that order; junction bases with no gene match: 5. CDR1 and CDR2 (germline): LNHDA, SQIVND (reference sequence). The CDR3 is 12 residues long. CDR3 sequence: CASSTGDPEAFF. The CDR3 nucleotides read TGTGCCAGTTCGACAGGGGATCCTGAAGCTTTCTTT.

The chain recombines TRBV4-1 with TRBJ2-3; no reliable D call. This CDR3 is 14 amino acids long. CDR1 and CDR2 (germline): MGHRA, YSYEKL. With 1 base removed from V and 1 base from J, the gap between germline ends came to 6 bases. CDR3 DNA: TGCGCCAGCAGCCAAGTTCTAGGCACAGATACGCAGTATTTT. Protein product: CASSQVLGTDTQYF.

The rearrangement links TRBV14 to TRBJ2-3, with 8 bases identical to TRBD2. The CDR3 length is 18 residues. Germline values: CDR1 SGHDN, CDR2 FVKESK. Trimming took 2 bases from V and 0 from J; bases not matched to a gene: 10. The CDR3 region has the DNA TGTGCCAGCAGCCAAACTGCGGGAGGCGCCTATAGCACAGATACGCAGTATTTT. This codes for CASSQTAGGAYSTDTQYF.

The genes are TRBV5-1 and TRBJ1-6; the D gene is possibly TRBD1 (5 bases). Looked up from germline, CDR1 is SGHRS and CDR2 is YFSETQ. Trimming pared 0 bases from V and 8 bases from J, leaving 15 bases between. The CDR3 has 16 residues. The CDR3 is CASSLESGTRYSPLHF. In DNA form, the CDR3 reads TGCGCCAGCAGCTTGGAGAGCGGGACCCGGTATTCACCCCTCCACTTT.

V is TRBV2 and J is TRBJ1-1; D perhaps matches TRBD1 (5 bases). With 9 bases removed from V and 1 base from J, the gap between germline ends came to 9 bases. This CDR3 is 12 amino acids long. CDR1 and CDR2 (germline): SNHLY, FYNNEI. Here the CDR3 reads CARGPTNTEAFF. DNA for the CDR3: TGTGCCAGGGGGCCGACGAACACTGAAGCTTTCTTT.

This clone was seen a single time. The rearrangement joins TRBV5-6 to TRBJ2-3; D unresolved. The CDR3 contains 11 residues. V was trimmed by 0 bases and J by 6 bases, leaving 2 bases between them. Germline V gene sequence: CDR1 SGHDT, CDR2 YYEEEE. CDR3 DNA: TGTGCCAGCAGCTTGGAGGATACGCAGTATTTT. Its translation is CASSLEDTQYF.

The genes are TRBV27 and TRBJ2-7; D not resolved. V lost 3 bases and J 0 bases, leaving 6 bases between the germline ends. The CDR3 is 13 amino acids. Germline V lookup: CDR1 MNHEY, CDR2 SMNVEV (reference sequence). The CDR3 region has the DNA TGTGCCAGCAGTTTTGGGGTCTCCTACGAGCAGTACTTC. Protein: CASSFGVSYEQYF.

The chain joins TRBV30 to TRBJ2-1; 12 nucleotides match TRBD2. This CDR3 comprises 17 residues. Germline V gene data show CDR1 as GTSNPN and CDR2 as SVGIG (reference sequence). J lost 7 bases, V lost 1 base, and 11 bases had no gene match. CDR3 residues: CAWSGGLAGRRLNEQFF. The CDR3 DNA sequence: TGTGCCTGGAGTGGCGGACTAGCGGGAAGAAGGTTGAATGAGCAGTTCTTC.

The chain uses TRBV28 and TRBJ1-2; the D gene is possibly TRBD1 (5 bases). Trimming left V 10 bases short and J 5 bases short, with 20 bases between. Germline CDR1 is MDHEN and CDR2 is SYDVKM. The CDR3 is made up of 14 amino acids. CDR3 bases: TGTGCCACCCCGGGAGGCAGGGAGGAGTATGGCTACACCTTC. Its protein is CATPGGREEYGYTF.

J is TRBJ2-7 and V is TRBV5-8, with TRBD1 matching over 8 bases. Trimming at V came to 0 bases and at J to 5 bases, leaving 7 bases not matched to a gene. Germline CDR1 reads SGHTS; CDR2 reads YDEGEE. The CDR3 sequence is 15 residues long. CDR3 in amino acids: CASSLGRQGYNEQYF. The CDR3 DNA reads as TGTGCCAGCAGCTTGGGACGACAGGGGTACAACGAGCAGTACTTC.

The rearrangement uses TRBV9 and TRBJ2-7; possible D gene TRBD1, 6 bases. The germline V gene has CDR1 SGDLS and CDR2 YYNGEE. V dropped 0 bases and J dropped 3 bases, with 10 bases sitting between them. This CDR3 region has 14 residues. The CDR3 region has the DNA TGTGCCAGCAGCGTAGCCACAGGGAACTACGAGCAGTACTTC. Its protein is CASSVATGNYEQYF.

This chain links TRBV10-2 with TRBJ2-1; D remains unclear. Germline-derived CDR1 and CDR2 are WSHSY and SAAADI. Trimming took off 0 bases at V and 7 bases at J, with 7 bases between the two ends. The CDR3 runs to 13 residues. CDR3 loop: CASSESGRNEQFF. CDR3 bases: TGCGCCAGCAGTGAGTCAGGGCGGAATGAGCAGTTCTTC.

The chain links TRBV30 to TRBJ2-3; no reliable D call. The CDR3 runs 14 residues. CDR1 is GTSNPN, CDR2 SVGIG, per germline (reference sequence). Trimming took off 2 bases at V and 2 bases at J, with 11 bases between the two ends. The CDR3 loop reads CAWSLRHFTDTQYF. Here the CDR3 DNA reads TGTGCCTGGAGTTTGCGGCACTTCACAGATACGCAGTATTTT.

The CDR3 DNA sequence: TGTGCCAGCAGCTACGGACAGGGGGGAAGTACGTACCCCGGGGCCAACGTCCTGACTTTC. Amino acid sequence: CASSYGQGGSTYPGANVLTF. The gene calls are TRBV9 and TRBJ2-6, with TRBD1 matching over 10 bases. The germline gives CDR1 SGDLS, CDR2 YYNGEE. J was trimmed by 4 bases and V by 4 bases; bases with no gene match: 17. The length of the CDR3 is 20 residues.

Only one count was recorded for this clone. This chain links TRBV28 with TRBJ2-1; 8 nucleotides line up with TRBD2. The CDR3 is 15 amino acids. V lost 6 bases and J lost 4; bases outside the gene matches: 8. From germline, CDR1 is MDHEN and CDR2 SYDVKM. CDR3 loop: CASSFSGVYYNEQFF. In nucleotides, the CDR3 is TGTGCCAGCAGCTTTAGCGGGGTCTATTACAATGAGCAGTTCTTC.